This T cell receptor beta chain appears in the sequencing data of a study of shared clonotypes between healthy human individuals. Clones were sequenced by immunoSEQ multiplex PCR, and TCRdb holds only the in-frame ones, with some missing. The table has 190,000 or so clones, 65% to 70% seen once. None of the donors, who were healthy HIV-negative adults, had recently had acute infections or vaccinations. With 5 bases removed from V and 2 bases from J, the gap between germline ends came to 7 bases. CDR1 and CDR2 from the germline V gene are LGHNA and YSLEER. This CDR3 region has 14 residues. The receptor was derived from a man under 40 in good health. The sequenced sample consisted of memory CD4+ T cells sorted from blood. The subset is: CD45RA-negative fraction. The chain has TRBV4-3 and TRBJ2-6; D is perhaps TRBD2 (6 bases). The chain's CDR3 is CASSWGAGANVLTF. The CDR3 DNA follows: TGCGCCAGCAGCTGGGGGGCTGGGGCCAACGTCCTGACTTTC.